Below are 19 T cell receptor beta chains sequenced from a single sample in a study of T cells in localized non-small cell lung cancer. Assay: immunoSEQ multiplex PCR; the TCRdb copy retains only in-frame clones and omits some. The sample contains tens of thousands of clones, over 75% of which appear only once. Sequencing was performed on peripheral blood, taken before any cancer treatment. All receptors come from a woman aged 35-75 years with stage I lung adenocarcinoma.

This clone was seen a single time. The chain combines TRBV30 with TRBJ2-1, with TRBD2 as a possible D gene (5 bases). V lost 0 bases and J lost 6, with 12 bases in between. This CDR3 region has 14 residues. Germline V gene data show CDR1 as GTSNPN and CDR2 as SVGIG (reference sequence). The CDR3 reads CAWSVKAASNEQFF. The CDR3 nucleotides are TGTGCCTGGAGTGTAAAAGCGGCAAGCAATGAGCAGTTCTTC.

The V call is TRBV10-3, the J call TRBJ1-1, with 7 bases matching TRBD1. CDR1 ENHRY and CDR2 SYGVKD come from the germline V gene. V trimming: 7 bases; J trimming: 5 bases; junction bases outside the gene matches: 13. The CDR3 is 15 amino acids. The CDR3 protein is CAITADLRGRTEAFF. The CDR3 DNA is TGTGCCATCACGGCTGACCTCAGGGGGAGGACTGAAGCTTTCTTT.

The J gene is TRBJ2-3, the V gene TRBV2, with D tentatively TRBD2 (6 bases). The ends were cut back, 0 bases at V and 2 bases at J, with 9 bases in the middle. CDR1 and CDR2 (germline): SNHLY, FYNNEI. There are 15 residues in the CDR3. CDR3 amino acids: CASSEAGGTTDTQYF. The CDR3 DNA sequence: TGTGCCAGCAGTGAAGCAGGAGGGACCACAGATACGCAGTATTTT. Variable domain in full (rest from reference TRBV2 and TRBJ2-3): EPEVTQTPSHQVTQMGQEVILRCVPISNHLYFYWYRQILGQKVEFLVSFYNNEISEKSEIFDDQFSVERPDGSNFTLKIRSTKLEDSAMYFCASSEAGGTTDTQYFGPGTRLTVL.

The rearrangement joins TRBV6-6 to TRBJ1-2, with D unclear. This CDR3 region has 15 residues. Germline CDR1 MNHNY, CDR2 SVGAGI (reference sequence). Trimming removed 2 bases at V and 7 bases at J, with 17 bases between. The CDR3 here is CASSYLSNRERGYTF. The DNA for the CDR3 is TGTGCCAGCAGTTACCTCTCTAATCGGGAGCGTGGCTACACCTTC.

CDR3 nucleotide sequence: TGTGCCAGCAGCCCCGCAGAGGGGAGAGAGACCCAGTACTTC. Its translation is CASSPAEGRETQYF. The chain carries TRBV5-4 and TRBJ2-5; D tentatively reads TRBD1 or TRBD2 (5 bases each). Trimming removed 4 bases from V and 4 bases from J, with 14 bases in between. Germline V gives CDR1 SGHNT, CDR2 YYREEE (reference sequence). This CDR3 comprises 14 residues. Filled out from reference TRBV5-4 and TRBJ2-5, the complete variable domain reads ETGVTQSPTHLIKTRGQQVTLRCSSQSGHNTVSWYQQALGQGPQFIFQYYREEENGRGNFPPRFSGLQFPNYSSELNVNALELDDSALYLCASSPAEGRETQYFGPGTRLLVL.

Comments on this clone: The junction departs from germline at one end; a sequencing error may be responsible. Other DNA sequences in the sample encode the same CDR3. The genes are TRBV30 and TRBJ1-4; the match to TRBD1 covers 9 bases. This CDR3 has 14 residues. Germline V gene data show CDR1 as GTSNPN and CDR2 as SVGIG (reference sequence). As DNA, the CDR3 is TGCGCCTGGATCCCAGGGACAGGGAATGAAAAACTGTTTTTT. It codes for CAWIPGTGNEKLFF.

The chain uses TRBV25-1 and TRBJ1-1; D is unresolved. With 2 bases removed from V and 0 bases from J, the gap between germline ends came to 10 bases. The CDR3 has 15 amino acids. The germline V gene encodes CDR1 MGHDK and CDR2 SYGVNS. The CDR3 spells CASSERISMNTEAFF. The DNA for the CDR3 is TGTGCCAGCAGTGAAAGGATTAGCATGAACACTGAAGCTTTCTTT. The full variable domain, with the rest looked up from reference TRBV25-1 and TRBJ1-1, is EADIYQTPRYLVIGTGKKITLECSQTMGHDKMYWYQQDPGMELHLIHYSYGVNSTEKGDLSSESTVSRIRTEHFPLTLESARPSHTSQYLCASSERISMNTEAFFGQGTRLTVV.

The genes are TRBV4-1 and TRBJ2-7, with D tentatively TRBD1 (6 bases). The CDR3 is made up of 13 amino acids. V lost 1 base and J 9 bases, leaving 13 bases between the germline ends. Germline V lookup: CDR1 MGHRA, CDR2 YSYEKL. CDR3 coding DNA: TGCGCCAGCAGCCAAGTGCCAGGGGAGCGGCAGTACTTC. This encodes CASSQVPGERQYF.

This rearrangement joins TRBV2 to TRBJ2-5, with TRBD2 as a possible D gene (7 bases). V was trimmed by 4 bases and J by 2 bases, leaving 14 bases between them. CDR3 length: 15 residues. Germline values: CDR1 SNHLY, CDR2 FYNNEI. CDR3 sequence (DNA): TGTGCCAGCAGTGGAGGGGGGGGAAGTCAAGAGACCCAGTACTTC. This encodes CASSGGGGSQETQYF.

The chain is built from TRBV6-5 and TRBJ1-2, with a tentative D call TRBD1 (6 bases). The CDR3 contains 14 residues. Germline V gene sequence: CDR1 MNHEY, CDR2 SVGAGI. V lost 7 bases to trimming and J lost 8 bases, with 20 bases between them. CDR3 sequence: CASNPRGGREGYTF. The CDR3 nucleotides are TGTGCCAGCAACCCACGGGGGGGGCGCGAGGGCTACACCTTC.

The rearrangement uses TRBV29-1 and TRBJ1-2; TRBD1 agrees at 7 bases. The junction had 3 bases not matched to a gene; V was cut back by 5 bases and J by 0 bases. The CDR3 has 13 amino acids. Per germline, CDR1 SQVTM and CDR2 ANQGSEA. The DNA of the CDR3 is TGCAGCGTTTCGACAGGGTCTAACTATGGCTACACCTTC. Translating gives CSVSTGSNYGYTF.

The chain uses TRBV5-4 and TRBJ2-1; weak D call: TRBD1 (6 bases). With 0 bases removed from V and 1 base from J, the gap between germline ends came to 8 bases. The CDR3 extends over 15 amino acids. From germline, CDR1 is SGHNT and CDR2 YYREEE (reference sequence). The CDR3 loop reads CASSLEGQSYNEQFF. The CDR3 coding sequence is TGTGCCAGCAGCTTGGAGGGACAATCCTACAATGAGCAGTTCTTC.

This clone was detected only once. The sample has other DNA sequences that encode this CDR3 too. The chain joins TRBV2 to TRBJ2-2, with 8 bases that match TRBD1. This CDR3 comprises 13 residues. With 5 bases clipped from V and 6 bases from J, the junction kept 2 bases outside the gene matches. CDR1 and CDR2 (germline): SNHLY, FYNNEI. CDR3 nucleotide sequence: TGTGCCAGCAGTCCGACAGGGGCCGGGGAGCTGTTTTTT. This codes for CASSPTGAGELFF. The complete variable domain, with remaining parts taken from reference TRBV2 and TRBJ2-2, reads EPEVTQTPSHQVTQMGQEVILRCVPISNHLYFYWYRQILGQKVEFLVSFYNNEISEKSEIFDDQFSVERPDGSNFTLKIRSTKLEDSAMYFCASSPTGAGELFFGEGSRLTVL.

The chain couples TRBV21-1 to TRBJ2-7; TRBD1 is the table's D call and was not checked against the DNA. TRBV21-1 is labeled a pseudogene. The CDR3 runs 17 residues. CDR3 nucleotide sequence: TGTGCCAGCAGCAAAGTATCGGCGGCAGGGCTTGAGGACGAGCAGTACTTC. Translation: CASSKVSAAGLEDEQYF.

The J gene is TRBJ2-1, the V gene TRBV18; 12 positions agree with TRBD2. This CDR3 comprises 16 residues. Trimming cost V 3 bases and J 7 bases; bases outside gene matches: 7. Germline CDR1 reads KGHSH; CDR2 reads LQKENI. The DNA for the CDR3 is TGTGCCAGCTCACCGACCGGACTAGCGGGATTAAATGAGCAGTTCTTC. It specifies CASSPTGLAGLNEQFF. The complete variable domain, with remaining parts taken from reference TRBV18 and TRBJ2-1, reads NAGVMQNPRHLVRRRGQEARLRCSPMKGHSHVYWYRQLPEEGLKFMVYLQKENIIDESGMPKERFSAEFPKEGPSILRIQQVVRGDSAAYFCASSPTGLAGLNEQFFGPGTRLTVL.

CDR3: CASSKAGRNEKLFF. The CDR3 DNA is TGTGCCAGCAGCAAGGCAGGGAGGAATGAAAAACTGTTTTTT. The gene calls are TRBV21-1 and TRBJ1-4. TRBV21-1 counts as a pseudogene. The CDR3 consists of 14 residues.

The V and J genes are TRBV7-9 and TRBJ2-1; 8 bases line up with TRBD2. Trimming took 1 base from V and 6 from J; bases not matched to a gene: 8. Germline lookup yields CDR1 SEHNR and CDR2 FQNEAQ (reference sequence). The CDR3 runs 16 residues. CDR3 in DNA: TGTGCCAGCAGCTTAGTCTCCTACCGGGAGGGCAATGAGCAGTTCTTC. Translating gives CASSLVSYREGNEQFF.

The genes are TRBV19 and TRBJ2-5, with D possibly matching TRBD2 (5 bases). Trimming stripped 7 bases from V and 2 bases from J, with 17 bases between. In germline, CDR1 is LNHDA, CDR2 SQIVND (reference sequence). This CDR3 is 15 amino acids long. In DNA, the CDR3 is TGTGCCAGTACCCCTAGCCGTCTAGCACAAGAGACCCAGTACTTC. It is translated as CASTPSRLAQETQYF.

The V call is TRBV2, the J call TRBJ2-7, with D possibly called TRBD1 or TRBD2 (6 bases each). The CDR3 extends over 15 amino acids. Germline V CDR1 and CDR2: SNHLY, FYNNEI. Trimming shortened V by 4 bases and J by 2 bases, and 15 bases separated the two germline ends. In nucleotides, the CDR3 is TGTGCCAGCAGTGGGAGGGGGGCGACGACCTACGAGCAGTACTTC. Translating it yields CASSGRGATTYEQYF.